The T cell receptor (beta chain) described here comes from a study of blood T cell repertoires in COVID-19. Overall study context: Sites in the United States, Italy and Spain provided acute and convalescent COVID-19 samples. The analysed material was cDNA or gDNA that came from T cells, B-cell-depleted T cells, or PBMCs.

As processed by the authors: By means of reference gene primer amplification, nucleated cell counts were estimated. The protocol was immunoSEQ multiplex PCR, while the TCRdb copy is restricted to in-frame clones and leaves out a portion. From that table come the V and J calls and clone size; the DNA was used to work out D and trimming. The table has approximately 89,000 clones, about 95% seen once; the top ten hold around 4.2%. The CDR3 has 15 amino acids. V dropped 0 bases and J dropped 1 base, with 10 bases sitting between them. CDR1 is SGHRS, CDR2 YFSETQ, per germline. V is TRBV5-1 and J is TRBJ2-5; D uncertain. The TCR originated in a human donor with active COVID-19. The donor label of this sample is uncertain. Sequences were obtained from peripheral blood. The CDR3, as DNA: TGCGCCAGCAGCTTGGAAGGCCGGGTCCAAGAGACCCAGTACTTC. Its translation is CASSLEGRVQETQYF. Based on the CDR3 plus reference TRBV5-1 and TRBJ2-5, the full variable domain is KAGVTQTPRYLIKTRGQQVTLSCSPISGHRSVSWYQQTPGQGLQFLFEYFSETQRNKGNFPGRFSGRQFSNSRSEMNVSTLELGDSALYLCASSLEGRVQETQYFGPGTRLLVL.